One and the same sample provided the 14 T cell receptor beta chains below, sequenced in a study of CD8+ T cells in alopecia areata. Following RNA extraction, reverse transcription yielded cDNA that acted as the sequencing template. Libraries were prepared by immunoSEQ multiplex PCR; TCRdb keeps only in-frame clonotypes and omits some of them. The table records around 190,000 clones, about 65% of them present only once. Indicated treatment: oral pan-JAK inhibitor, 5-10 mg twice daily. The input for sequencing was CD4+ T cells sorted from blood, taken around week 50, from a patient treated with tofacitinib. These receptors were obtained from a human donor with alopecia areata.

The chain employs TRBV7-9 and TRBJ2-3; D call uncertain. The CDR3 contains 12 residues. Trimming left V 0 bases short and J 5 bases short, with 3 bases between. Germline CDR1 reads SEHNR; CDR2 reads FQNEAQ (reference sequence). CDR3 sequence reads: CASSLAEDTQYF. The CDR3 DNA reads as TGTGCCAGCAGCTTAGCAGAAGATACGCAGTATTTT.

This chain connects TRBV7-2 to TRBJ1-5; D is undetermined. The CDR3 spans 13 residues. The V gene lost 5 bases and the J gene lost 0 bases, with 5 bases spanning the gap. Germline V gene data show CDR1 as SGHTA and CDR2 as FQGNSA. CDR3 nucleotides: TGTGCCAGCAGCAAGGATAGCAATCAGCCCCAGCATTTT. Translated, it gives CASSKDSNQPQHF.

This sequence joins TRBV19 and TRBJ1-2; no clear D gene. This CDR3 has 13 amino acids. The germline CDR1 and CDR2 sequences are LNHDA and SQIVND (reference sequence). Trimming left V 3 bases short and J 5 bases short, with 10 bases between. The CDR3 loop is CASSIGRQYGYTF. CDR3 in DNA: TGTGCCAGTAGTATCGGCAGGCAGTATGGCTACACCTTC.

A word on this clone: One junction end does not reproduce the germline sequence, and a read error may be involved. This rearrangement joins TRBV7-2 to TRBJ2-5; D may match TRBD1 or TRBD2 (5 bases each). This CDR3 is built from 13 residues. Per the germline V gene, CDR1 is SGHTA and CDR2 is FQGNSA. CDR3 amino acids: CASSLVGEETQYF. The CDR3 bases are TGTGCCAGCAGTTTAGTGGGGGAAGAGACCCAGTACTTC.

The V and J genes are TRBV30 and TRBJ2-3, with 12 bases that match TRBD2. V lost 7 bases, J lost 7 bases, and 12 bases stayed unmatched. Germline V lookup: CDR1 GTSNPN, CDR2 SVGIG (reference sequence). CDR3 length equals 15 residues. The CDR3 bases are TGTGCCTCGACGGGGCTAGCGGGGGGGCCGAATACGCAGTATTTT. Translating gives CASTGLAGGPNTQYF.

The genes are TRBV30 and TRBJ2-7; D gene uncertain. The CDR3 is 11 amino acids. Germline lookup yields CDR1 GTSNPN and CDR2 SVGIG (reference sequence). V shed 0 bases and J shed 6 bases, with 6 bases lying between them. The CDR3 region is CAWSVLFEQYF. DNA of the CDR3: TGTGCCTGGAGTGTTCTCTTCGAGCAGTACTTC.

A single count supports this clone. The chain recombines TRBV11-1 with TRBJ1-5; 7 nucleotides agree with TRBD1. CDR1 and CDR2 (germline): SGHAT, FQDESV (reference sequence). CDR3 length: 15 residues. The ends lost 5 bases at V and 7 bases at J; junction bases unmatched: 11. The CDR3 nucleotides are TGTGCCAGCAGCCCCCGACAGGGCCGAGAGCAGCCCCAGCATTTT. This codes for CASSPRQGREQPQHF.

The chain joins TRBV7-2 to TRBJ1-1; TRBD1 matches 8 bases. The CDR3 is 15 amino acids. V was clipped by 6 bases and J by 1 base; unmatched bases: 7. Per the germline V gene, CDR1 is SGHTA and CDR2 is FQGNSA. The CDR3: CASRLNQGANTEAFF. The CDR3, as DNA: TGTGCCAGCAGATTAAATCAGGGGGCGAACACTGAAGCTTTCTTT.

This clone was observed a handful of times. The chain combines TRBV23-1 with TRBJ2-2; a possible D gene is TRBD1 (5 bases). TRBV23-1 qualifies as an ORF whose function is uncertain. V was cut by 4 bases and J by 6 bases, with 12 bases left in between. This CDR3 has 14 amino acids. In nucleotides, the CDR3 is TGCGCCAGCAGTCCCAAACAGGAAGCCGGGGAGCTGTTTTTT. It translates to CASSPKQEAGELFF.

The gene calls are TRBV29-1 and TRBJ2-2; a weak D match, TRBD1 (6 bases). V was pared by 8 bases and J by 1 base, with 11 bases between. This CDR3 contains 13 residues. Germline CDR1 and CDR2: SQVTM and ANQGSEA. CDR3 nucleotide sequence: TGCAGCACCCGGACAGAGAACACCGGGGAGCTGTTTTTT. Protein sequence: CSTRTENTGELFF.

The chain carries TRBV19 and TRBJ1-5, with 7 bases lining up with TRBD1. This CDR3 is built from 15 residues. Trimming at V came to 4 bases and at J to 4 bases, leaving 7 bases not matched to a gene. Germline loops: CDR1 LNHDA, CDR2 SQIVND (reference sequence). The CDR3 loop reads CASSNGLTGNQPQHF. CDR3 DNA sequence: TGTGCCAGTAGTAACGGATTGACAGGGAATCAGCCCCAGCATTTT.

V gene TRBV5-1 combines with J gene TRBJ1-1, with TRBD1 identical over 8 bases. The ends lost 4 bases at V and 7 bases at J; junction bases unmatched: 15. This CDR3 region has 16 residues. Germline CDR1 is SGHRS and CDR2 is YFSETQ. In DNA, the CDR3 is TGCGCCAGCAGCAAGGAGCCGACAGGGGTTGAGAGTGAAGCTTTCTTT. The encoded protein is CASSKEPTGVESEAFF.

The chain has TRBV25-1 and TRBJ2-5; 9 nucleotides align to TRBD2. The CDR3 runs 16 residues. CDR1 is MGHDK, CDR2 SYGVNS, per germline. Losses at the gene ends were 5 bases for V and 4 bases for J; bases not matched to a gene: 11. The chain's CDR3 is CASSRFGGGAAETQYF. CDR3 DNA sequence: TGTGCCAGCAGTCGGTTTGGCGGGGGGGCCGCAGAGACCCAGTACTTC.

The chain couples TRBV7-2 to TRBJ1-6; D is unclear. The CDR3 is 12 amino acids. Trimming shortened V by 5 bases and J by 9 bases, and 8 bases separated the two germline ends. In germline, CDR1 is SGHTA, CDR2 FQGNSA. CDR3 nucleotides: TGTGCCAGCAGCCGTGTGTTTTCACCCCTCCACTTT. Its protein product is CASSRVFSPLHF.